The clone carrying this TCR beta chain came up many times. Total RNA, at least 5.5 micrograms per sample, came from PBMCs. This entry comes from a study of blood T cells in healthy people across ages. Alongside a J-beta primer mix, a sample-barcoded 5' primer served in a second PCR lasting about 7 to 12 cycles. TCRdb passed the 5' RACE reads through MiXCR, listing each CDR3 protein once. This sample has hundreds of thousands of distinct CDR3 sequences, with about 30% found just once. The CDR3 loop spans 12 amino acids. V lost 6 bases to trimming and J lost 10 bases, with 13 bases between them. Germline CDR1 reads MDHEN; CDR2 reads SYDVKM.

Material for sequencing was blood. The source is a woman aged 80 or older in good health. This chain joins TRBV28 and TRBJ2-1, with no clear D. The chain's CDR3 is CASSQNRLEQFF. CDR3 in DNA: TGTGCCAGCAGCCAGAACAGATTAGAGCAGTTCTTC.